Sequencing of this T cell receptor (beta chain) was carried out in a study of T cells after yellow fever vaccination. Germline V gene sequence: CDR1 LGHNA, CDR2 YSLEER. This CDR3 spans 13 amino acids. Trimming cost V 0 bases and J 4 bases, with 4 bases left between them. This clonotype has ten or more counts. TCRdb reprocessed the 5' RACE reads with MiXCR, giving one entry per CDR3 protein. The sample carries around 320,000 distinct CDR3 sequences, roughly 10% recorded once. This specimen was CD4+ T cells sorted from PBMCs, taken 45 days after the yellow fever booster vaccination. The TCR comes from a man between 18 and 29 years old who received the YFV17D yellow fever vaccine. V is TRBV4-3 and J is TRBJ1-3; D is unclear. The CDR3 sequence: CASSQERGNTIYF. The CDR3 DNA follows: TGCGCCAGCAGCCAAGAGAGGGGAAACACCATATATTTT.